The clone carrying this T cell receptor beta chain showed up just a few times. These data are taken from a study of blood T cell repertoires in COVID-19. The overall study: The origin of the acute and convalescent COVID-19 samples was the United States, Italy and Spain. Nucleic acid was either cDNA or gDNA, and it came from T cells, B-cell-depleted T cells, or PBMCs.

The germline V gene has CDR1 SEHNR and CDR2 FQNEAQ (reference sequence). This CDR3 comprises 15 residues. The V gene lost 1 base and the J gene lost 4 bases, with 11 bases spanning the gap. In the original analysis: Counts of nucleated cells, estimated from reference gene primer amplification, were obtained. Sequencing used immunoSEQ multiplex PCR; TCRdb keeps in-frame clones, though not all of them. V, J and clone size were drawn from that table, and D and trimming were deduced from the DNA. Of about 140,000 clones in the sample, around nine tenths were seen once. Specimen: peripheral blood. The receptor's source is a woman in her 40s with acute or convalescent COVID-19. V is TRBV7-9 and J is TRBJ1-3; D remains unclear. CDR3: CASSLDRGGGNTIYF. CDR3 sequence (DNA): TGTGCCAGCAGCTTAGATCGAGGCGGGGGAAACACCATATATTTT.